This T cell receptor beta chain was sequenced during a study of T-cell reconstitution after alpha-beta-depleted transplantation in children. Study-level findings and limits: Newly produced T cells mostly provided counts and TCRbeta diversity after one year, as hyperexpanded clones declined.

Unique molecular identifiers were incorporated during preparation of the TCRbeta library. One entry per CDR3 protein results from TCRdb running MiXCR on the PCR reads. The sample yields tens of thousands of distinct CDR3 sequences, 52% seen once. This clonotype was seen many times. No antigen is known for it. The CDR3 runs 12 residues. V lost 4 bases to trimming and J lost 9 bases, with 14 bases between them. From germline, CDR1 is SGHDT and CDR2 YYEEEE. This TCR came from a boy under three years old with SCID, due to receive a stem cell transplant. This specimen consisted of peripheral blood, obtained before TCRalphabeta/CD19-depleted stem cell transplant. This sequence joins TRBV5-6 and TRBJ2-7; D is possibly TRBD1 (6 bases). The CDR3 bases are TGTGCCAGCAGCCCCGGACAGACGGCGCAGTACTTC. Protein sequence: CASSPGQTAQYF.